The 30 T cell receptor beta chains given below trace back to one sample, sequenced in a study of neurological immune-mediated disorders. Time point given: longitudinal time-point 1 (baseline). Each CDR3 protein gets one entry after TCRdb re-called the 5' RACE reads with MiXCR. The table records approximately 70,000 distinct CDR3 sequences, 9.5% to 13% of them present only once. Sequencing input: PBMCs. The receptors were gathered from a man aged 25 to 45 in good health.

V is TRBV7-9 and J is TRBJ2-1, with 8 nucleotides matching TRBD1. The V and J ends lost 1 base and 8 bases, in that order; junction bases with no gene match: 10. CDR3 length: 16 amino acids. CDR1 and CDR2 from the germline V gene are SEHNR and FQNEAQ (reference sequence). The CDR3 region is CASSLDRQGLRDEQFF. The CDR3 bases are TGTGCCAGCAGCTTAGATCGACAGGGGCTTCGGGATGAGCAGTTCTTC.

This clonotype has at least ten counts. The CDR3 region is CASSAGGNTEAFF. Written as DNA, the CDR3 is TGCGCCAGCAGCGCCGGAGGGAACACTGAAGCTTTCTTT. The genes are TRBV5-1 and TRBJ1-1; D uncertain. The V and J ends lost 4 bases and 1 base respectively, with 8 bases between them. CDR1 SGHRS and CDR2 YFSETQ come from the germline V gene. The CDR3 extends over 13 amino acids.

With respect to this clonotype: This may arise from a read error, as a much more abundant clone is one base away. The chain has TRBV20-1 and TRBJ2-3, with 7 bases identical to TRBD2. This CDR3 contains 15 residues. Germline assignment: CDR1 DFQATT and CDR2 SNEGSKA (reference sequence). The ends lost 0 bases at V and 2 bases at J; junction bases unmatched: 5. The CDR3 here is CSARDQSGDTDTQYF. DNA of the CDR3: TGCAGTGCTAGAGATCAAAGCGGGGACACAGATACGCAGTATTTT.

Turning to this clonotype: One base away lies a much larger clone, so this may be a sequencing read error. This chain links TRBV7-9 with TRBJ2-7; D is perhaps TRBD1 or TRBD2 (5 bases each). The CDR3 length is 15 residues. Trimming removed 2 bases from V and 4 bases from J, with 15 bases in between. CDR1 and CDR2 (germline): SEHNR, FQNEAQ (reference sequence). CDR3 sequence (DNA): TGTGCCAGCAGCTTAAGGGGATCCGGGGATTACGAGCAGTACTTC. Amino acids: CASSLRGSGDYEQYF.

This clonotype showed up many times. The chain uses TRBV5-6 and TRBJ1-1; D possibly corresponds to TRBD1 (6 bases). There are 16 residues in the CDR3. Per the germline V gene, CDR1 is SGHDT and CDR2 is YYEEEE. The V gene lost 4 bases and the J gene lost 6 bases, with 22 bases spanning the gap. Written as DNA, the CDR3 is TGTGCCAGCAGCGGTACGACAGGCCTACTCAACCCTGAAGCTTTCTTT. It specifies CASSGTTGLLNPEAFF.

Ten or more counts support this clonotype. The chain combines TRBV10-3 with TRBJ1-5; 9 bases fit TRBD1. The ends lost 4 bases at V and 2 bases at J; junction bases unmatched: 0. Germline V CDR1 and CDR2: ENHRY, SYGVKD. This CDR3 is built from 14 residues. CDR3 nucleotide sequence: TGTGCCATCAGTGGACAGGGGGGCAATCAGCCCCAGCATTTT. It translates to CAISGQGGNQPQHF.

This clonotype showed up many times. The V and J genes are TRBV24-1 and TRBJ2-1; perhaps TRBD1 as D (5 bases). This CDR3 comprises 12 residues. Between the trimmed V and J ends, which lost 6 bases and 7 bases, there was a span of 9 bases. CDR1 is KGHDR, CDR2 SFDVKD, per germline. CDR3 coding DNA: TGTGCCACCAGTTCCAGGGTAAATGAGCAGTTCTTC. Amino acid sequence: CATSSRVNEQFF.

This clonotype has at least ten counts. This CDR3 is CASSRGVASSYNEQFF. The CDR3 DNA sequence: TGCGCCAGCAGCCGAGGGGTGGCGAGCTCCTACAATGAGCAGTTCTTC. The chain recombines TRBV5-1 with TRBJ2-1; D could derive from TRBD1 or TRBD2 (5 bases each). The V end lost 4 bases, the J end lost 0 bases, and 14 bases lay between the germline ends. Germline values: CDR1 SGHRS, CDR2 YFSETQ. This CDR3 is built from 16 residues.

This clonotype turned up a few times. The chain is built from TRBV7-8 and TRBJ2-3; tentative D call: TRBD2 (6 bases). Trimming pared 5 bases from V and 5 bases from J, leaving 11 bases between. The CDR3 is made up of 13 amino acids. Germline V gene data show CDR1 as SGHVS and CDR2 as FQNEAQ. This CDR3 reads CASSLAGGDTQYF. CDR3 in DNA: TGTGCCAGCAGCCTGGCCGGGGGAGATACGCAGTATTTT.

The table lists this clonotype with many counts. The V gene is TRBV12-3 or TRBV12-4, the J gene TRBJ1-4; tentatively, D is TRBD1 (5 bases). V lost 6 bases to trimming and J lost 4 bases, with 12 bases between them. The CDR3 is 14 amino acids. The CDR3 here is CASSPGTFNEKLFF. Written as DNA, the CDR3 is TGTGCCAGCAGCCCCGGGACCTTTAATGAAAAACTGTTTTTT.

This sequence joins TRBV19 and TRBJ2-1; 7 bases are shared with TRBD2. Germline assignment: CDR1 LNHDA and CDR2 SQIVND (reference sequence). The CDR3 contains 15 residues. The J segment lost 2 bases and the V segment lost 4 bases, leaving 5 bases of the junction unmatched. CDR3 amino acids: CASSTLAEPYNEQFF. CDR3 coding DNA: TGTGCCAGTAGTACGCTAGCGGAGCCCTACAATGAGCAGTTCTTC.

This clonotype has a count of ten or more. The gene calls are TRBV18 and TRBJ2-3, with D perhaps TRBD2 (5 bases). V gave up 6 bases and J gave up 2 bases, with 15 bases separating them. Per the germline V gene, CDR1 is KGHSH and CDR2 is LQKENI. The CDR3 extends over 15 amino acids. The CDR3 nucleotides are TGTGCCAGCTCCCCCAGGCCGGGATCCACAGATACGCAGTATTTT. Its protein product is CASSPRPGSTDTQYF.

This clonotype was seen ten or more times. This chain uses TRBV5-1 with TRBJ1-3; D possibly corresponds to TRBD1 (5 bases). Germline assignment: CDR1 SGHRS and CDR2 YFSETQ. Trimming stripped 4 bases from V and 0 bases from J, with 17 bases between. There are 17 residues in the CDR3. The CDR3 region has the DNA TGCGCCAGCAGCGGCGGGTCGGGGGAATACTCTGGAAACACCATATATTTT. Its protein product is CASSGGSGEYSGNTIYF.

J is TRBJ2-1 and V is TRBV11-2, with D perhaps TRBD2 (7 bases). V gave up 5 bases and J gave up 0 bases, with 26 bases separating them. The CDR3 runs to 20 residues. Germline values: CDR1 SGHAT, CDR2 FQNNGV. CDR3 residues: CASSTPRLDGGLSSYNEQFF. Here the CDR3 DNA reads TGTGCCAGCAGCACACCTCGACTTGACGGGGGGCTCAGCTCCTACAATGAGCAGTTCTTC.

In this sample, this clonotype turned up many times. This chain links TRBV9 with TRBJ2-7; 11 bases fit TRBD2. The germline V gene has CDR1 SGDLS and CDR2 YYNGEE. V shed 4 bases and J 5 bases; nucleotides not matched to a gene: 8. The CDR3 covers 15 residues. CDR3 residues: CASSPRLAGRHEQYF. The CDR3 coding sequence is TGTGCCAGCAGCCCCCGACTAGCGGGACGGCACGAGCAGTACTTC.

On this clonotype itself: A much larger clone differs from this one at a single base, so this may be a read error. The gene calls are TRBV27 and TRBJ2-7, with 11 bases that match TRBD1. The CDR3 loop spans 13 amino acids. Germline V gene data show CDR1 as MNHEY and CDR2 as SMNVEV (reference sequence). The CDR3 region is CANSLDRGHEQYF. In DNA, the CDR3 is TGTGCCAACAGTCTGGACAGGGGGCACGAGCAGTACTTC.

This clonotype showed up many times. The chain is built from TRBV28 and TRBJ1-5; no clear D gene. Trimming removed 8 bases from V and 7 bases from J, with 18 bases in between. Germline V gives CDR1 MDHEN, CDR2 SYDVKM. The CDR3 loop spans 14 amino acids. This CDR3 is CASHSLVVNQPQHF. The CDR3 DNA sequence: TGTGCCAGCCACTCCTTAGTAGTTAACCAGCCCCAGCATTTT. The full variable domain, rest sourced from reference TRBV28 and TRBJ1-5, is DVKVTQSSRYLVKRTGEKVFLECVQDMDHENMFWYRQDPGLGLRLIYFSYDVKMKEKGDIPEGYSVSREKKERFSLILESASTNQTSMYLCASHSLVVNQPQHFGDGTRLSIL.

This clonotype was observed at least ten times. The J gene is TRBJ2-7, the V gene TRBV4-1; TRBD1 agrees at 8 bases. J gave up 5 bases and V 4 bases, and 10 bases lay outside the gene matches. The CDR3 totals 15 residues. Germline values: CDR1 MGHRA, CDR2 YSYEKL. The CDR3: CASSPNQGAVHEQYF. Written as DNA, the CDR3 is TGCGCCAGCAGCCCCAATCAGGGGGCGGTCCACGAGCAGTACTTC.

This clonotype was counted ten times or more. V usage is TRBV10-3 and J usage is TRBJ2-7, with 11 bases aligning to TRBD2. The CDR3 has 14 amino acids. Trimming cost V 5 bases and J 2 bases; bases outside gene matches: 2. CDR1 is ENHRY and CDR2 is SYGVKD in the germline V gene. The CDR3 here is CAISPGLAAYEQYF. The DNA for the CDR3 is TGTGCCATCAGTCCGGGACTAGCGGCCTACGAGCAGTACTTC.

This chain links TRBV30 with TRBJ2-2; the D is unclear. In germline, CDR1 is GTSNPN, CDR2 SVGIG (reference sequence). V dropped 4 bases and J dropped 1 base, with 10 bases sitting between them. There are 14 residues in the CDR3. The CDR3 spells CAWTDAQNTGELFF. For the CDR3, the DNA is TGTGCCTGGACGGATGCACAGAACACCGGGGAGCTGTTTTTT.

The chain is built from TRBV7-2 and TRBJ2-7, with D uncertain. The CDR3 is 13 residues long. Per germline, CDR1 SGHTA and CDR2 FQGNSA. The germline V and J ends were trimmed by 6 bases and 0 bases, with 9 bases remaining between them. The chain's CDR3 is CASRVSISYEQYF. The CDR3 DNA reads as TGTGCCAGCAGGGTCAGTATCTCCTACGAGCAGTACTTC.

In this sample, this clonotype turned up a few times. The gene calls are TRBV4-1 and TRBJ2-1, with 7 bases aligning to TRBD2. J lost 6 bases, V lost 4 bases, and 6 bases had no gene match. Germline CDR1 and CDR2: MGHRA and YSYEKL. The CDR3 sequence is 14 residues long. As DNA, the CDR3 is TGCGCCAGCAGCCTGAGGACTAGTACCAATGAGCAGTTCTTC. Translation: CASSLRTSTNEQFF.

In regard to this clonotype: A single base separates this from a much larger clone, so it may be a read error. This chain links TRBV5-1 with TRBJ2-3, with 8 positions matching TRBD2. This CDR3 has 15 amino acids. Germline lookup yields CDR1 SGHRS and CDR2 YFSETQ. With V trimmed by 7 bases and J by 7 bases, 14 bases remained unmatched. This chain's CDR3 is CASGTSAGVSNTQYF. In nucleotides, the CDR3 is TGCGCCAGCGGGACGTCAGCGGGAGTCTCGAATACGCAGTATTTT.

This clonotype appeared many times. CDR3 sequence reads: CASSRSGSYYNEQFF. CDR3 bases: TGTGCCAGCAGCCGAAGCGGGAGCTACTACAATGAGCAGTTCTTC. The rearrangement links TRBV2 to TRBJ2-1; 8 bases align to TRBD2. From germline, CDR1 is SNHLY and CDR2 FYNNEI. With V trimmed by 6 bases and J by 3 bases, 7 bases remained unmatched. CDR3 length: 15 residues.

This chain joins TRBV20-1 and TRBJ2-3; 12 nucleotides align to TRBD2. Trimming at V came to 2 bases and at J to 5 bases, leaving 5 bases not matched to a gene. The CDR3 length is 15 residues. Germline V gives CDR1 DFQATT, CDR2 SNEGSKA (reference sequence). As DNA, the CDR3 is TGCAGTGCTAGAAATCCGGGACTAGCGGGAGATACGCAGTATTTT. Translation: CSARNPGLAGDTQYF.

This clonotype was counted a few times. The rearrangement links TRBV20-1 to TRBJ2-2; 8 nucleotides match TRBD2. CDR1 is DFQATT, CDR2 SNEGSKA, per germline (reference sequence). The ends lost 4 bases at V and 5 bases at J; junction bases unmatched: 9. This CDR3 comprises 15 residues. The CDR3 reads CSATRARGGTGELFF. The CDR3 DNA is TGCAGTGCTACCAGGGCTCGGGGGGGGACCGGGGAGCTGTTTTTT.

This clonotype was detected ten times or more. This chain links TRBV25-1 with TRBJ1-1; weak D call: TRBD1 (5 bases). The CDR3 has 13 amino acids. Between the trimmed V and J ends, which lost 5 bases and 1 base, there was a span of 8 bases. CDR1 is MGHDK and CDR2 is SYGVNS in the germline V gene. CDR3 loop: CASSSGRNTEAFF. In nucleotides, the CDR3 is TGTGCCAGCAGTTCAGGGCGGAACACTGAAGCTTTCTTT.

Notes on this clonotype: The germline gene is not matched at one end of the junction; a read error may be the cause. This CDR3 reads CVSSLTYEQYF. CDR3 sequence (DNA): TGTGTCAGCAGCTTAACTTACGAGCAGTACTTC. The rearrangement uses TRBV7-9 and TRBJ2-7; D unresolved. CDR3 length: 11 amino acids. CDR1 is SEHNR and CDR2 is FQNEAQ in the germline V gene (reference sequence).

This clonotype was seen many times. The chain combines TRBV6-6 with TRBJ1-3, with 7 nucleotides matching TRBD1. The CDR3 loop spans 15 amino acids. Germline CDR1 MNHNY, CDR2 SVGAGI (reference sequence). With V trimmed by 5 bases and J by 0 bases, 4 bases remained unmatched. CDR3 nucleotide sequence: TGTGCCAGCAGTGACAGGGCCGACTCTGGAAACACCATATATTTT. Protein sequence: CASSDRADSGNTIYF.

The sample holds many counts of this clonotype. V usage is TRBV18 and J usage is TRBJ1-6; the D is unclear. Germline V gene data show CDR1 as KGHSH and CDR2 as LQKENI. The germline V and J ends were trimmed by 3 bases and 10 bases, with 16 bases remaining between them. CDR3 length: 15 residues. The DNA of the CDR3 is TGTGCCAGCTCACCCTCCCCCGTGCCTGGGTCACCCCTCCACTTT. Its protein is CASSPSPVPGSPLHF.